These 8 T cell receptor beta chains were all obtained from the same sample, sequenced in a study of Graves' ophthalmopathy and Graves' hyperthyroidism. Amplification of the TCR beta CDR3 regions used RNA transcripts (as template). An initial RT-PCR round employing HTBI primers preceded a second-round multiplex PCR. TCRdb called the multiplex PCR reads again in MiXCR, with one record for every CDR3 protein. This sample has fewer than 400,000 distinct CDR3 sequences; roughly 18% occur once, and the top ten carry around 1.6%. Sequencing was carried out using peripheral blood. Receptors were obtained from a woman aged 18-29 years with Graves' ophthalmopathy.

This clonotype was detected many times. The V and J genes are TRBV2 and TRBJ2-2; 11 bases align to TRBD1. The germline CDR1 and CDR2 sequences are SNHLY and FYNNEI. The V segment lost 6 bases and the J segment 0 bases; nucleotides outside the gene matches: 3. The CDR3 loop spans 16 amino acids. CDR3 bases: TGTGCCAGCAGCGGACAGGGGGCGCCGAACACCGGGGAGCTGTTTTTT. Its protein product is CASSGQGAPNTGELFF.

In this sample, this clonotype turned up many times. V is TRBV11-2 and J is TRBJ1-3; 8 positions match TRBD1. CDR1 is SGHAT, CDR2 FQNNGV, per germline. V gave up 4 bases and J gave up 4 bases; unmatched junction bases: 12. This CDR3 has 17 residues. CDR3 in amino acids: CASSSLPGTGDGNTIYF. CDR3 coding DNA: TGTGCCAGCAGCTCCCTTCCCGGGACAGGTGACGGAAACACCATATATTTT.

This clonotype was seen repeatedly, ten times or more. The J gene is TRBJ2-5, the V gene TRBV10-2, with 9 nucleotides matching TRBD2. The CDR3 has 14 residues. The V and J ends lost 6 bases and 7 bases, in that order; junction bases with no gene match: 9. The V gene's germline CDR1 is WSHSY and CDR2 SAAADI. In DNA form, the CDR3 reads TGCGCCAGCAGAGGAGCGGGGGGTACGGCGACCCAGTACTTC. Its protein product is CASRGAGGTATQYF.

This clonotype was seen many times. Sequence at one end of the junction differs from germline and may be a read error. The chain links TRBV7-3 to TRBJ2-2, with TRBD1 identical over 9 bases. Germline lookup yields CDR1 SGHTA and CDR2 FQGTGA. The CDR3 is 16 residues long. In DNA, the CDR3 is TGTACCAGCAGCCCCCCGGGACAGGGTGACTCCGGGGAGCTGTTTTTT. It specifies CTSSPPGQGDSGELFF.

The J gene is TRBJ2-7, the V gene TRBV27, with a weak D call TRBD2 (6 bases). V lost 9 bases and J lost 1, with 19 bases in between. CDR3 length equals 15 residues. Germline CDR1 and CDR2: MNHEY and SMNVEV (reference sequence). The CDR3 bases are TGTGCCAGTCTGAAGGCGGGGTTTCGATCCTACGAGCAGTACTTC. This translates into CASLKAGFRSYEQYF.

This clonotype appeared many times. The rearrangement uses TRBV7-3 and TRBJ1-1, with 11 bases fitting TRBD1. The CDR3 covers 16 residues. J gave up 1 base and V 8 bases, and 9 bases lay outside the gene matches. The germline gives CDR1 SGHTA, CDR2 FQGTGA. This CDR3 is CASQGQGASPNTEAFF. CDR3 nucleotides: TGTGCCAGCCAAGGACAGGGGGCATCCCCGAACACTGAAGCTTTCTTT.

As to this clonotype: The junction does not match germline at one end; this may be a read error. The chain has TRBV12-3 or TRBV12-4 and TRBJ2-5, with D hard to call. The CDR3 is 15 amino acids. The CDR3 spells CASSPPRGPNKTQYF. CDR3 nucleotides: TGTGCCAGCAGTCCACCGCGAGGACCCAATAAGACACAGTACTTC.

In its sample, this clonotype was seen many times. The V gene is TRBV30, the J gene TRBJ2-7; maybe TRBD2 (6 bases). Trimming pared 2 bases from V and 6 bases from J, leaving 14 bases between. The CDR3 length is 13 residues. Germline V gene lookup returns CDR1 GTSNPN and CDR2 SVGIG (reference sequence). CDR3 residues: CAWSIGRSVEQYF. The CDR3 DNA is TGTGCCTGGAGTATTGGGAGGTCCGTCGAGCAGTACTTC.